The 15 T cell receptor beta chains presented below share a single source sample, sequenced in a study of cytomegalovirus exposure and HLA in healthy donors. This PCR relied on a set of 60 Vbeta primers and 13 Jbeta primers. Profiling relied on immunoSEQ multiplex PCR, and the TCRdb table lists in-frame clones only, not all of them. Among 150,000 to 200,000 clones, more than 65% were seen once, and the ten largest hold about 1.5%. Sequenced: PBMCs. Receptors originate from a woman aged 25 to 39 in good health and CMV-seronegative.

This clone was detected only once. The chain employs TRBV6-5 and TRBJ2-1, with TRBD1 identical over 10 bases. The length of the CDR3 is 15 residues. Looked up from germline, CDR1 is MNHEY and CDR2 is SVGAGI. V was pared by 5 bases and J by 7 bases, with 8 bases of the junction left unmatched. The CDR3 bases are TGTGCCAGCAGTCCCGGGACAGGGGTATTGAATGAGCAGTTCTTC. This gives the protein CASSPGTGVLNEQFF.

The CDR3 DNA sequence: TGCGCCAGCAGCTCGACAGGGGGGGATTCACCCCTCCACTTT. Translated, it gives CASSSTGGDSPLHF. The V gene is TRBV5-1, the J gene TRBJ1-6, with 9 nucleotides matching TRBD1. The V and J ends lost 3 bases and 8 bases, in that order; junction bases with no gene match: 3. The germline V gene has CDR1 SGHRS and CDR2 YFSETQ. The CDR3 is 14 amino acids.

The table lists this clone with a few counts. The chain couples TRBV29-1 to TRBJ1-1; D remains ambiguous. Trimming shortened V by 5 bases and J by 0 bases, and 10 bases separated the two germline ends. Germline CDR1 is SQVTM and CDR2 is ANQGSEA. This CDR3 has 13 amino acids. The CDR3 loop is CSVSRVMNTEAFF. In DNA form, the CDR3 reads TGCAGCGTTTCGAGAGTGATGAACACTGAAGCTTTCTTT. Variable domain in full (rest from reference TRBV29-1 and TRBJ1-1): SAVISQKPSRDICQRGTSLTIQCQVDSQVTMMFWYRQQPGQSLTLIATANQGSEATYESGFVIDKFPISRPNLTFSTLTVSNMSPEDSSIYLCSVSRVMNTEAFFGQGTRLTVV.

The V gene is TRBV6-5, the J gene TRBJ1-2; unclear D gene. Germline-derived CDR1 and CDR2 are MNHEY and SVGAGI. Trimming left V 4 bases short and J 5 bases short, with 14 bases between. The CDR3 loop spans 14 amino acids. CDR3 DNA sequence: TGTGCCAGCAGTTTTTATAAGGGAGGATATGGCTACACCTTC. Encoded protein: CASSFYKGGYGYTF.

V and J are TRBV9 and TRBJ1-1; D is undetermined. The V gene lost 0 bases and the J gene lost 4 bases, with 13 bases spanning the gap. The CDR3 sequence is 15 residues long. Per the germline V gene, CDR1 is SGDLS and CDR2 is YYNGEE. CDR3 sequence reads: CASSVAISGFTEAFF. The CDR3 nucleotides are TGTGCCAGCAGCGTAGCCATCTCGGGGTTCACTGAAGCTTTCTTT.

This clone was detected a few times. The V call is TRBV25-1, the J call TRBJ2-7; D is possibly TRBD1 (6 bases). The CDR3 is 15 residues long. Trimming took 7 bases from V and 3 from J, leaving 19 bases between them. The germline gives CDR1 MGHDK, CDR2 SYGVNS. CDR3 protein: CASNSPATGIYEQYF. In DNA form, the CDR3 reads TGTGCCAGCAACAGCCCCGCCACAGGGATCTACGAGCAGTACTTC.

The rearrangement joins TRBV27 to TRBJ2-7, with 10 nucleotides matching TRBD2. This CDR3 has 16 amino acids. The J segment lost 9 bases and the V segment lost 5 bases, leaving 16 bases of the junction unmatched. Germline CDR1 is MNHEY and CDR2 is SMNVEV (reference sequence). CDR3 sequence reads: CASSLIAGGPLLVQYF. The CDR3 nucleotides read TGTGCCAGCAGTCTTATAGCGGGAGGACCCTTATTAGTGCAGTACTTC.

J is TRBJ2-3 and V is TRBV7-3; 12 bases line up with TRBD2. The germline CDR1 and CDR2 sequences are SGHTA and FQGTGA. The CDR3 contains 17 residues. V gave up 1 base and J gave up 8 bases; unmatched junction bases: 10. CDR3 in DNA: TGTGCCAGCAGCTTAAGGAGGGCTAGCGGGAGGGCCGGTACGCAGTATTTT. It yields the protein CASSLRRASGRAGTQYF.

This chain connects TRBV7-2 to TRBJ2-7; TRBD1 is a possible D gene (6 bases). CDR1 SGHTA and CDR2 FQGNSA come from the germline V gene. The length of the CDR3 is 14 residues. V was trimmed by 2 bases and J by 3 bases, leaving 11 bases between them. The CDR3 DNA reads TGTGCCAGCAGCTTAATAGGGGGTAGCTACGAGCAGTACTTC. Its translation is CASSLIGGSYEQYF.

J is TRBJ2-1 and V is TRBV28; TRBD1 matches 8 bases. Germline values: CDR1 MDHEN, CDR2 SYDVKM. The V segment lost 6 bases and the J segment 5 bases; nucleotides outside the gene matches: 3. The CDR3 extends over 13 amino acids. Here the CDR3 DNA reads TGTGCCAGCAGGTGGACAGGGAACAATGAGCAGTTCTTC. Amino acid sequence: CASRWTGNNEQFF.

The chain links TRBV5-4 to TRBJ2-2; 9 bases are a match to TRBD1. Per germline, CDR1 SGHNT and CDR2 YYREEE (reference sequence). The CDR3 totals 16 residues. Germline trimming cut 5 bases from V and 0 bases from J; bases unmatched to any gene: 5. The CDR3 spells CASSRGTGSNTGELFF. The CDR3 nucleotides read TGTGCCAGCAGTCGCGGGACAGGGTCGAACACCGGGGAGCTGTTTTTT. Together with reference TRBV5-4 and TRBJ2-2, the CDR3 gives the full variable domain: ETGVTQSPTHLIKTRGQQVTLRCSSQSGHNTVSWYQQALGQGPQFIFQYYREEENGRGNFPPRFSGLQFPNYSSELNVNALELDDSALYLCASSRGTGSNTGELFFGEGSRLTVL.

The rearrangement joins TRBV5-6 to TRBJ2-7; no reliable D call. The V end was cut by 1 base, the J end by 2 bases, with 10 bases between. Germline V gives CDR1 SGHDT, CDR2 YYEEEE. The CDR3 totals 14 residues. CDR3 DNA: TGTGCCAGCAGCTTGAGCGCATCAACCTACGAGCAGTACTTC. Residues: CASSLSASTYEQYF.

The V and J genes are TRBV19 and TRBJ1-1, with D perhaps matching TRBD1 (6 bases). Germline CDR1 is LNHDA and CDR2 is SQIVND (reference sequence). Trimming pared 9 bases from V and 3 bases from J, leaving 14 bases between. This CDR3 spans 13 amino acids. The DNA of the CDR3 is TGTGCCAGCAACGGGGGGCCTGACACTGAAGCTTTCTTT. The encoded protein is CASNGGPDTEAFF.

This clone showed up just once. This sequence joins TRBV5-1 and TRBJ2-1, with D possibly TRBD1 on 6 matching bases. The germline CDR1 and CDR2 sequences are SGHRS and YFSETQ. This CDR3 comprises 14 residues. The V gene lost 0 bases and the J gene lost 7 bases, with 11 bases spanning the gap. The CDR3 sequence is CASSLGTEGNEQFF. The CDR3, as DNA: TGCGCCAGCAGCTTGGGGACAGAGGGGAATGAGCAGTTCTTC.

The chain has TRBV10-2 and TRBJ2-3; no firm D call. Germline V lookup: CDR1 WSHSY, CDR2 SAAADI. V was cut by 8 bases and J by 0 bases, with 12 bases left in between. This CDR3 has 14 residues. The CDR3 coding sequence is TGCGCCAGCCATCCCGGGTCCAGCACAGATACGCAGTATTTT. It codes for CASHPGSSTDTQYF.